The 21 T cell receptor beta chains listed next were all sequenced from one sample in a study of radiation and T cells in renal cell carcinoma. This sample's treatment: treatment-naive control, cytoreductive nephrectomy. The data were produced by immunoSEQ multiplex PCR, yet TCRdb's version contains in-frame clones alone and is incomplete. Among 24,000 or so clones listed, 55% to 75% were seen once. Sequencing was performed on tumor tissue, taken from a patient whose treatment was nephrectomy without radiotherapy. These receptors were obtained from a man in his forties or fifties with renal cell carcinoma.

This chain joins TRBV6-1 and TRBJ2-3; possibly TRBD2 for D (6 bases). The CDR3 length is 16 residues. V was clipped by 2 bases and J by 2 bases, with 14 bases between them. Germline V gives CDR1 MNHNS, CDR2 SASEGT. The CDR3 DNA reads as TGTGCCAGCAGTGAATTTAGTGGCGGGGCCACAGATACGCAGTATTTT. This sequence encodes CASSEFSGGATDTQYF.

This clone appeared a single time. J is TRBJ1-6 and V is TRBV19; 9 nucleotides match TRBD1. Germline-derived CDR1 and CDR2 are LNHDA and SQIVND (reference sequence). The CDR3 is 17 amino acids. The J segment lost 7 bases and the V segment lost 7 bases, leaving 14 bases of the junction unmatched. The DNA of the CDR3 is TGTGCCAGTAAATCGGGGACAGGGACCTTCCGGAATTCACCCCTCCACTTT. It codes for CASKSGTGTFRNSPLHF.

This clone is termed medium-sized. The chain has TRBV7-2 and TRBJ2-3, with 7 bases lining up with TRBD2. CDR1 and CDR2 from the germline V gene are SGHTA and FQGNSA. The V segment lost 2 bases and the J segment 0 bases; nucleotides outside the gene matches: 5. The CDR3 consists of 16 residues. Here the CDR3 reads CASSLSGDPSTDTQYF. DNA of the CDR3: TGTGCCAGCAGCTTAAGCGGGGATCCTAGCACAGATACGCAGTATTTT.

The genes are TRBV10-3 and TRBJ1-5; TRBD1 might be the D (5 bases). The V gene lost 0 bases and the J gene lost 7 bases, with 16 bases spanning the gap. This CDR3 spans 16 amino acids. CDR1 is ENHRY, CDR2 SYGVKD, per germline. The CDR3 region is CAISESPGRGRQPQHF. CDR3 sequence (DNA): TGTGCCATCAGTGAGTCGCCAGGGCGTGGACGGCAGCCCCAGCATTTT.

This clone has only one observation. This chain joins TRBV6-6 and TRBJ2-1; TRBD2 agrees at 10 bases. The germline CDR1 and CDR2 sequences are MNHNY and SVGAGI (reference sequence). After removal of 2 bases from V and 7 bases from J, the junction contained 5 bases not matched to a gene. The CDR3 has 15 amino acids. The CDR3: CASSYSGGAGNEQFF. CDR3 in DNA: TGTGCCAGCAGTTACAGCGGGGGGGCAGGTAATGAGCAGTTCTTC.

As regards this clone: Its ends do not fully match the called genes, so a read error is possible. J is TRBJ1-6 and V is TRBV30; D remains ambiguous. Germline V gives CDR1 GTSNPN, CDR2 SVGIG (reference sequence). The CDR3 is made up of 13 amino acids. The DNA for the CDR3 is TGTGCCTGGAGGACGGACCAATATTCACCCCCCCACTTT. This gives the protein CAWRTDQYSPPHF.

This clone was found a few times. J is TRBJ1-5 and V is TRBV6-1; D perhaps matches TRBD1 (5 bases). This CDR3 region has 14 residues. The V gene lost 8 bases and the J gene lost 3 bases, with 14 bases spanning the gap. From germline, CDR1 is MNHNS and CDR2 SASEGT. The CDR3 sequence is CASGPGADNQPQHF. The CDR3, as DNA: TGTGCCAGCGGCCCTGGGGCAGACAATCAGCCCCAGCATTTT.

The chain has TRBV19 and TRBJ1-5, with a tentative D call TRBD1 (6 bases). V was trimmed by 4 bases and J by 3 bases, leaving 13 bases between them. There are 15 residues in the CDR3. CDR1 is LNHDA, CDR2 SQIVND, per germline (reference sequence). CDR3 region: CASSTRGGVNQPQHF. Written as DNA, the CDR3 is TGTGCCAGTAGTACCCGAGGGGGGGTCAATCAGCCCCAGCATTTT.

The V gene is TRBV6-6, the J gene TRBJ1-4; D remains unclear. This CDR3 has 15 residues. Per germline, CDR1 MNHNY and CDR2 SVGAGI (reference sequence). The V and J ends lost 5 bases and 0 bases respectively, with 10 bases between them. The DNA for the CDR3 is TGTGCCAGCAGTCAGAACATTGCAACTAATGAAAAACTGTTTTTT. Its translation is CASSQNIATNEKLFF.

This clone showed up just a few times. V and J are TRBV18 and TRBJ2-7; 10 bases agree with TRBD1. V lost 0 bases to trimming and J lost 1 base; unmatched junction nucleotides: 3. The CDR3 loop spans 16 amino acids. Germline CDR1 KGHSH, CDR2 LQKENI. The CDR3 is CASSPPGQGNSYEQYF. For the CDR3, the DNA is TGTGCCAGCTCACCACCGGGACAGGGGAATTCCTACGAGCAGTACTTC.

There are a few counts of this clone. The chain employs TRBV9 and TRBJ1-6; 7 bases line up with TRBD1. CDR3 length: 14 amino acids. With V trimmed by 3 bases and J by 8 bases, 5 bases remained unmatched. The germline V gene has CDR1 SGDLS and CDR2 YYNGEE. The CDR3 loop is CASSDGTEHSPLHF. The CDR3 region has the DNA TGTGCCAGCAGCGACGGGACAGAACATTCACCCCTCCACTTT.

The J gene is TRBJ2-1, the V gene TRBV27; a weak D match, TRBD2 (7 bases). The CDR3 runs 15 residues. The V end lost 2 bases, the J end lost 4 bases, and 12 bases lay between the germline ends. Germline CDR1 and CDR2: MNHEY and SMNVEV (reference sequence). The CDR3 reads CASSLEGGQYNEQFF. In DNA, the CDR3 is TGTGCCAGCAGTTTAGAGGGGGGGCAGTACAATGAGCAGTTCTTC.

This chain connects TRBV7-8 to TRBJ2-1, with 14 bases aligning to TRBD2. After removal of 5 bases from V and 10 bases from J, the junction contained 13 bases not matched to a gene. Germline CDR1 is SGHVS and CDR2 is FQNEAQ. The CDR3 spans 17 residues. The CDR3 DNA reads TGTGCCAGCAGCCACCGACAGGGACTAGCGGGAGAATACGAGCAGTTCTTC. It encodes CASSHRQGLAGEYEQFF.

This clone turned up a few times. The chain links TRBV5-5 to TRBJ2-1, with D uncertain. Looked up from germline, CDR1 is SGHKS and CDR2 is YYEKEE (reference sequence). This CDR3 comprises 15 residues. V was shortened by 2 bases and J by 9 bases, with 18 bases between the two germline ends. CDR3 nucleotide sequence: TGTGCCAGCAGCTTTGCACTGGGGTCTATCAGTGAGCAGTTCTTC. It codes for CASSFALGSISEQFF.

The chain employs TRBV5-1 and TRBJ2-5; perhaps TRBD2 as D (7 bases). V shed 5 bases and J shed 6 bases, with 17 bases lying between them. CDR1 and CDR2 (germline): SGHRS, YFSETQ. This CDR3 contains 14 residues. The CDR3 region has the DNA TGCGCCAGCAGGGATGGGGGGGCCGGAAAGACCCAGTACTTC. Protein sequence: CASRDGGAGKTQYF.

As DNA, the CDR3 is TGCAGCGTCTCCGGGACCGGGACACCTAACACTGAAGCTTTCTTT. The encoded protein is CSVSGTGTPNTEAFF. The chain has TRBV29-1 and TRBJ1-1; possibly TRBD1 for D (6 bases). Germline CDR1 is SQVTM and CDR2 is ANQGSEA. This CDR3 is 15 amino acids long. Trimming left V 6 bases short and J 2 bases short, with 19 bases between.

This clone was counted once. The rearrangement joins TRBV28 to TRBJ1-2; D is unclear. Germline loops: CDR1 MDHEN, CDR2 SYDVKM. The CDR3 runs 16 residues. The V and J ends lost 4 bases and 4 bases respectively, with 19 bases between them. The chain's CDR3 is CASSSSFRGGRYGYTF. CDR3 nucleotides: TGTGCCAGCAGTTCCTCCTTTCGAGGAGGTCGCTATGGCTACACCTTC.

CDR3 in DNA: TGTGCCAGCAGCCCCTCGGCCCGCTATGGCTACACCTTC. Its translation: CASSPSARYGYTF. This rearrangement joins TRBV14 to TRBJ1-2; unclear D gene. Germline CDR1 SGHDN, CDR2 FVKESK. The CDR3 sequence is 13 residues long. V was pared by 4 bases and J by 4 bases, with 10 bases between.

The rearrangement uses TRBV5-5 and TRBJ2-5; D possibly matches TRBD1 or TRBD2 (5 bases each). The CDR3 totals 14 residues. V shed 6 bases and J shed 4 bases, with 16 bases lying between them. CDR1 is SGHKS, CDR2 YYEKEE, per germline (reference sequence). The CDR3 region has the DNA TGTGCCAGCATCATTGGGGGATTCCGAGAGACCCAGTACTTC. Its translation is CASIIGGFRETQYF.

J is TRBJ2-5 and V is TRBV4-1; TRBD1 agrees at 8 bases. V was pared by 1 base and J by 4 bases, with 8 bases of the junction left unmatched. This CDR3 has 16 amino acids. Germline V lookup: CDR1 MGHRA, CDR2 YSYEKL. The CDR3 here is CASSQGNDRGGETQYF. The DNA of the CDR3 is TGCGCCAGCAGCCAAGGGAACGACAGGGGTGGAGAGACCCAGTACTTC.

The chain has TRBV19 and TRBJ1-2, with D perhaps TRBD1 (6 bases). V gave up 6 bases and J gave up 8 bases, with 25 bases separating them. CDR1 and CDR2 (germline): LNHDA, SQIVND (reference sequence). CDR3 length equals 16 residues. DNA of the CDR3: TGTGCCAGTAGCCATACCCCCGGGACACCATCCGAGGGCTACACCTTC. Encoded protein: CASSHTPGTPSEGYTF.